This TCR beta chain is drawn from a study of blood T cell repertoires in COVID-19. Study-wide background: The United States, Italy and Spain were the sources of the acute and convalescent COVID-19 samples. T cells, B-cell-depleted T cells, or PBMCs supplied cDNA or gDNA.

The authors' processing: Amplification with reference gene primers provided the estimates of nucleated cell counts. Only in-frame clones appear in the TCRdb table, and some are missing; sequencing was by immunoSEQ multiplex PCR. V and J calls and clone size come straight from that table; D and trimming were deduced from the DNA. The table lists about 70,000 clones, about 84% of them singletons. The CDR3 runs 15 residues. V was pared by 0 bases and J by 1 base, with 9 bases between. The germline V gene encodes CDR1 SGDLS and CDR2 YYNGEE. The sequence derives from a woman aged 60 to 75 with acute or convalescent COVID-19. V and J are TRBV9 and TRBJ2-3, with D perhaps TRBD2 (6 bases). Specimen: peripheral blood. CDR3 amino acids: CASSVDGRRTDTQYF. The DNA for the CDR3 is TGTGCCAGCAGCGTAGACGGGAGACGCACAGATACGCAGTATTTT.